Below, one TCR beta chain is given with its context. What it binds is not known. PCR primers comprised 60 Vbeta and 13 Jbeta primers. Clones were sequenced by immunoSEQ multiplex PCR, and TCRdb holds only the in-frame ones, with some missing. This repertoire shows about 130,000 clones, more than 7.5% found once; its top ten account for 1.8%. The data derive from a study of cytomegalovirus exposure and HLA in healthy donors. CDR1 SNHLY and CDR2 FYNNEI come from the germline V gene. The length of the CDR3 is 14 residues. The V end lost 3 bases, the J end lost 6 bases, and 12 bases lay between the germline ends. Broader study findings: Earlier analysis yielded a pattern in which most TCR beta V segments were productive about 90% or about 30% of the time. Reports credit the classifier with highly specific, highly sensitive diagnosis of cytomegalovirus status.

The source material was PBMCs. The gene calls are TRBV2 and TRBJ1-5; D possibly corresponds to TRBD1 (6 bases). The TCR sequence derives from a man over 45 in good health and CMV-seronegative. CDR3 DNA sequence: TGTGCCAGCAGTGAGGTCGCGGGGGCTCAGCCCCAGCATTTT. Translation gives CASSEVAGAQPQHF.